Each of the 3 T cell receptor beta chains below was sequenced from the same sample in a study of early T cells in non-severe SARS-CoV-2 infection. TCRdb processed the 5' RACE reads anew with MiXCR; each CDR3 protein has one entry. The sample includes tens of thousands of distinct CDR3 sequences, 20% seen only once; the top ten take approximately 15%. Sample: whole blood, taken at baseline. These receptors were obtained from an adult who was a healthcare worker with PCR-confirmed SARS-CoV-2 infection or an uninfected control (not recorded which).

V and J are TRBV5-1 and TRBJ2-7, with D hard to call. Germline CDR1 reads SGHRS; CDR2 reads YFSETQ. The CDR3 loop spans 13 amino acids. Trimming stripped 4 bases from V and 6 bases from J, with 14 bases between. CDR3 sequence: CASSPGSLGEQYF. The CDR3 nucleotides are TGCGCCAGCAGCCCAGGAAGCCTTGGCGAGCAGTACTTC.

The chain recombines TRBV30 with TRBJ1-5, with D tentatively TRBD1 (5 bases). V lost 5 bases and J 7 bases, leaving 18 bases between the germline ends. Germline-derived CDR1 and CDR2 are GTSNPN and SVGIG (reference sequence). The CDR3 sequence is 14 residues long. The CDR3 DNA reads as TGTGCCTGGGGTCAGGGACTGGCTGGGCAGCCCCAGCATTTT. Encoded protein: CAWGQGLAGQPQHF. Combining the CDR3 with reference TRBV30 and TRBJ1-5 gives the whole variable domain SQTIHQWPATLVQPVGSPLSLECTVEGTSNPNLYWYRQAAGRGLQLLFYSVGIGQISSEVPQNLSASRPQDRQFILSSKKLLLSDSGFYLCAWGQGLAGQPQHFGDGTRLSIL.

This clonotype was detected ten times or more. The V and J genes are TRBV10-3 and TRBJ1-1, with D perhaps TRBD1 (5 bases). The V end was cut by 2 bases, the J end by 5 bases, with 9 bases between. The CDR3 covers 13 residues. Germline V lookup: CDR1 ENHRY, CDR2 SYGVKD. For the CDR3, the DNA is TGTGCCATCAGTGAGAGGGGAGGAACTGAAGCTTTCTTT. Amino acids: CAISERGGTEAFF.